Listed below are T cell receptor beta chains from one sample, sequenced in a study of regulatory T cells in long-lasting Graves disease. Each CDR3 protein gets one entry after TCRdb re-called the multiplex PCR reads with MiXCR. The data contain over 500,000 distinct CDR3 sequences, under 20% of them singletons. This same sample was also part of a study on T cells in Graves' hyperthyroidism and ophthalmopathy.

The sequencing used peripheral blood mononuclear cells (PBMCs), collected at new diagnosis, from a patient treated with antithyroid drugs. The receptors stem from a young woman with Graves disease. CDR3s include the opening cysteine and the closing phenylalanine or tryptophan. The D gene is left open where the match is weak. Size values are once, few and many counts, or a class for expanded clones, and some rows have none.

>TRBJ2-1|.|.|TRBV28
CASSLAGREQFF
TGTGCCAGCAGTTTAGCGGGGCGGGAGCAGTTCTTC
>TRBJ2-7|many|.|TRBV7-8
CASSQDRPYEQYF
TGTGCCAGCAGTCAAGACAGACCCTACGAGCAGTACTTC
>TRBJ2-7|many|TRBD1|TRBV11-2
CASTFDRGLNEQYF
TGTGCCAGCACTTTTGACAGGGGTTTGAACGAGCAGTACTTC
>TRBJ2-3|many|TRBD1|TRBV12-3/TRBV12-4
CASRAGTGNLDTQYF
TGTGCCAGCAGGGCCGGGACAGGGAACCTAGATACGCAGTATTTT
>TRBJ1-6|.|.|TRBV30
CAWSGRPTSYNSPLHF
TGTGCCTGGAGTGGTAGGCCGACGTCCTATAATTCACCCCTCCACTTT
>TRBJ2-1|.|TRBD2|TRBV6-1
CACTGLDYNEQFF
TGTGCCTGCACCGGACTAGATTACAATGAGCAGTTCTTC
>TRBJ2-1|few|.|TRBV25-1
CASSPRTAEQFF
TGTGCCAGTTCCCCGCGGACAGCGGAGCAGTTCTTC
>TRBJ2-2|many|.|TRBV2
CAGGTSNTGELFF
TGTGCCGGTGGTACATCGAACACCGGGGAGCTGTTTTTT
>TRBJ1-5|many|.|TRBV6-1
CASSEAGRGGQPQHF
TGTGCCAGCAGTGAAGCAGGAAGGGGTGGTCAGCCCCAGCATTTT
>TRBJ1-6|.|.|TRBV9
CASSVTYDNSPLHF
TGTGCCAGCAGCGTAACGTACGATAATTCACCCCTCCACTTT
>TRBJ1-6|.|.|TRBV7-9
CASSPPLEIDLHF
TGTGCCAGCAGCCCACCTTTGGAAATCGACCTCCACTTT
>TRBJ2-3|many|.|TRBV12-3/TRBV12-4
CASSRMGDTQYF
TGTGCCAGCAGTCGGATGGGAGATACGCAGTATTTT
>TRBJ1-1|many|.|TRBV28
CASSITGIEAFF
TGTGCCAGCAGTATTACGGGAATCGAAGCTTTCTTT
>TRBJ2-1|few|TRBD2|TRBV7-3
CASSPGTPTSGRSREQFF
TGTGCCAGCAGCCCCGGCACACCTACTAGCGGGAGGTCTCGGGAGCAGTTCTTC
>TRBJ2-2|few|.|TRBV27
CASSLQGTVTGELFF
TGTGCCAGCAGTTTACAGGGGACGGTCACCGGGGAGCTGTTTTTT
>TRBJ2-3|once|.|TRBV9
CASSVGGLREPTDTQYF
TGTGCCAGCAGCGTAGGGGGGTTGAGAGAGCCCACAGATACGCAGTATTTT
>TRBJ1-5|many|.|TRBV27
CASSLTAHPNQPQHF
TGTGCCAGCAGTTTAACGGCCCACCCGAATCAGCCCCAGCATTTT
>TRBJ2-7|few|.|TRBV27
CTSSLLAGTSYEQYF
TGTACCAGCAGTTTACTCGCGGGAACCTCCTACGAGCAGTACTTC
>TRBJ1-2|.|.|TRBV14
CASSQDFYYGYTF
TGTGCCAGCAGCCAAGATTTTTACTATGGCTACACCTTC
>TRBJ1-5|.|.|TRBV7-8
CASSTRDTPVGHF
TGTGCCAGCAGCACCCGGGACACACCCGTGGGGCATTTT
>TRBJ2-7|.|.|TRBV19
CASSISGAYEQYF
TGTGCCAGTAGTATTTCAGGAGCCTACGAGCAGTACTTC
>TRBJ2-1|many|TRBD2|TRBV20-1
CSATSISGSSYNEQFF
TGCAGTGCTACCTCTATCAGCGGGAGCTCCTACAATGAGCAGTTCTTC
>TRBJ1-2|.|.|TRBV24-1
CATSDLLRPYGYTF
TGTGCCACCAGTGATTTGCTCCGTCCCTATGGCTACACCTTC
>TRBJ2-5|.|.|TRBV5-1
CASILSGQGSETQYF
TGCGCCAGCATTCTTTCTGGTCAGGGTTCGGAGACCCAGTACTTC
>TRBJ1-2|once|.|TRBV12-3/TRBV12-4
CASSQRRGGGYTF
TGTGCCAGCAGTCAACGGAGGGGGGGAGGCTACACCTTC
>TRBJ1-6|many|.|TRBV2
CASSEEGARSPLHF
TGTGCCAGCAGTGAAGAAGGGGCAAGGTCACCCCTCCACTTT
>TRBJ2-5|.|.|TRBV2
CASSQKGVGVETQYF
TGCGCCAGCAGCCAGAAGGGAGTGGGCGTGGAGACCCAGTACTTC
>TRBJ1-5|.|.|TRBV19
CASSIGAYGQPQHF
TGTGCCAGTAGTATAGGGGCTTACGGACAGCCCCAGCATTTT